A selection of T cell receptor beta chains follows, all from one sample in a study of pediatric ulcerative colitis. Some clones are missing from TCRdb's copy, which holds only in-frame ones; the method was immunoSEQ multiplex PCR. Of around 64,000 clones detected, 77% appear once; the ten largest clones hold under 6.5%. The specimen was blood. The receptors here all came from a boy under 18 with moderate ulcerative colitis. Each CDR3 is given with its conserved first and last residue. Fields, in order: CDR3 length, D gene, V gene, clone size, J gene, CDR3 protein, CDR3 DNA. The D gene is left open where the match is weak. Clone size is stated in some rows and not others, as once, few, many or a class when expanded.

CDR3 length: 17
D gene: TRBD2
V gene: TRBV7-2
clone size: -
J gene: TRBJ2-3
CDR3 protein: CASSLVGSGGASDTQYF
CDR3 DNA: TGTGCCAGCAGCTTAGTGGGTAGCGGGGGGGCGTCGGATACGCAGTATTTT

CDR3 length: 16
D gene: -
V gene: TRBV30
clone size: -
J gene: TRBJ2-7
CDR3 protein: CAWSARSGTGSYEQYF
CDR3 DNA: TGTGCCTGGAGTGCAAGGTCCGGGACTGGATCCTACGAGCAGTACTTC

CDR3 length: 14
D gene: TRBD1
V gene: TRBV10-3
clone size: -
J gene: TRBJ2-7
CDR3 protein: CAISGHGTANEQYF
CDR3 DNA: TGTGCCATCAGCGGTCACGGGACAGCTAACGAGCAGTACTTC

CDR3 length: 16
D gene: TRBD2
V gene: TRBV15
clone size: -
J gene: TRBJ2-2
CDR3 protein: CATSRDRRGDTGELFF
CDR3 DNA: TGTGCCACCAGCAGAGATCGCCGGGGGGACACCGGGGAGCTGTTTTTT

CDR3 length: 15
D gene: TRBD1
V gene: TRBV11-2
clone size: -
J gene: TRBJ1-1
CDR3 protein: CASSGTGGANTEAFF
CDR3 DNA: TGTGCCAGCAGCGGGACAGGGGGCGCGAACACTGAAGCTTTCTTT

CDR3 length: 14
D gene: TRBD2
V gene: TRBV30
clone size: -
J gene: TRBJ2-7
CDR3 protein: CAWRASGITYEQYF
CDR3 DNA: TGTGCCTGGAGGGCTAGCGGGATAACCTACGAGCAGTACTTC

CDR3 length: 15
D gene: -
V gene: TRBV9
clone size: -
J gene: TRBJ1-2
CDR3 protein: CASSGYGTPVGGYTF
CDR3 DNA: TGTGCCAGCAGCGGGTACGGGACACCGGTCGGGGGCTACACCTTC

CDR3 length: 13
D gene: -
V gene: TRBV4-1
clone size: -
J gene: TRBJ1-3
CDR3 protein: CASSPDYGNTIYF
CDR3 DNA: TGCGCCAGCAGCCCAGATTATGGAAACACCATATATTTT

CDR3 length: 16
D gene: TRBD1
V gene: TRBV5-1
clone size: -
J gene: TRBJ2-7
CDR3 protein: CASSLSITGDRYEQYF
CDR3 DNA: TGCGCCAGCAGCTTGAGTATAACAGGGGATCGTTACGAGCAGTACTTC

CDR3 length: 16
D gene: TRBD1
V gene: TRBV11-2
clone size: -
J gene: TRBJ1-1
CDR3 protein: CASSPITGATGTEAFF
CDR3 DNA: TGTGCCAGCAGCCCCATAACAGGGGCCACCGGCACTGAAGCTTTCTTT

CDR3 length: 14
D gene: -
V gene: TRBV29-1
clone size: -
J gene: TRBJ1-1
CDR3 protein: CSVTKGGAGTEAFF
CDR3 DNA: TGCAGCGTTACTAAAGGCGGGGCGGGCACTGAAGCTTTCTTT

CDR3 length: 15
D gene: TRBD1
V gene: TRBV5-6
clone size: -
J gene: TRBJ1-2
CDR3 protein: CASSLIRGRNAGYTF
CDR3 DNA: TGTGCCAGCAGCCTAATCAGGGGGAGGAACGCTGGCTACACCTTC

CDR3 length: 14
D gene: TRBD2
V gene: TRBV5-4
clone size: -
J gene: TRBJ2-7
CDR3 protein: CASSLSGATYEQYF
CDR3 DNA: TGTGCCAGCAGTCTTAGCGGGGCAACCTACGAGCAGTACTTC

CDR3 length: 13
D gene: -
V gene: TRBV14
clone size: -
J gene: TRBJ2-1
CDR3 protein: CASSQEMVHEQFF
CDR3 DNA: TGTGCCAGCAGCCAAGAAATGGTTCATGAGCAGTTCTTC

CDR3 length: 15
D gene: -
V gene: TRBV9
clone size: -
J gene: TRBJ1-3
CDR3 protein: CASSLVPDFGNTIYF
CDR3 DNA: TGTGCCAGCAGCCTCGTCCCGGACTTTGGAAACACCATATATTTT

CDR3 length: 16
D gene: -
V gene: TRBV10-1
clone size: few
J gene: TRBJ2-2
CDR3 protein: CASSDWTATNTGELFF
CDR3 DNA: TGCGCCAGCAGTGACTGGACAGCTACGAACACCGGGGAGCTGTTTTTT

CDR3 length: 13
D gene: -
V gene: TRBV2
clone size: -
J gene: TRBJ2-7
CDR3 protein: CASSSTVPYEQYF
CDR3 DNA: TGTGCCAGCAGTTCGACAGTGCCCTACGAGCAGTACTTC

CDR3 length: 14
D gene: -
V gene: TRBV11-2
clone size: -
J gene: TRBJ1-1
CDR3 protein: CASRPTEMNTEAFF
CDR3 DNA: TGTGCCAGCAGACCCACAGAGATGAACACTGAAGCTTTCTTT

CDR3 length: 14
D gene: -
V gene: TRBV25-1
clone size: -
J gene: TRBJ1-1
CDR3 protein: CASSLLGANTEAFF
CDR3 DNA: TGTGCCAGCAGCCTACTAGGGGCGAACACTGAAGCTTTCTTT

CDR3 length: 12
D gene: -
V gene: TRBV6-6
clone size: -
J gene: TRBJ1-2
CDR3 protein: CASTETDYGYTF
CDR3 DNA: TGTGCCAGCACCGAGACAGACTATGGCTACACCTTC

CDR3 length: 14
D gene: TRBD1
V gene: TRBV7-9
clone size: -
J gene: TRBJ1-2
CDR3 protein: CASSSTGGAEGYTF
CDR3 DNA: TGTGCCAGCAGCTCCACAGGGGGCGCGGAGGGCTACACCTTC

CDR3 length: 14
D gene: -
V gene: TRBV10-1
clone size: -
J gene: TRBJ1-1
CDR3 protein: CASSESPRESEAFF
CDR3 DNA: TGCGCCAGCAGTGAGTCGCCTAGAGAGTCTGAAGCTTTCTTT